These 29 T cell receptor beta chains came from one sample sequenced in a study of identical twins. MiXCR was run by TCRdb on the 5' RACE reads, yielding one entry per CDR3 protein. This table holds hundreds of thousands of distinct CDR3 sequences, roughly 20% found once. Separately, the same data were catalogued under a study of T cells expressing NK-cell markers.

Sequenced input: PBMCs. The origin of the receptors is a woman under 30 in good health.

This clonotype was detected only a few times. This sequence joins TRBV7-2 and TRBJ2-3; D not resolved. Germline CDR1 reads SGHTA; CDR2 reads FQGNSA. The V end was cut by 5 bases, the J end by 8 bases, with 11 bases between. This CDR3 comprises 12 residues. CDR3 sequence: CASSPRLGTQYF. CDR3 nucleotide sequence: TGTGCCAGCAGCCCCCGGTTGGGTACGCAGTATTTT.

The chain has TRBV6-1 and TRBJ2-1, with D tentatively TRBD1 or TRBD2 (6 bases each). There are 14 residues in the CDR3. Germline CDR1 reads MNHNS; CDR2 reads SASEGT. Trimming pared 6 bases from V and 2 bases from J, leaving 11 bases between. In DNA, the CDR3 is TGTGCCAGCAGCACGGGGGCTACCTACAATGAGCAGTTCTTC. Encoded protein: CASSTGATYNEQFF.

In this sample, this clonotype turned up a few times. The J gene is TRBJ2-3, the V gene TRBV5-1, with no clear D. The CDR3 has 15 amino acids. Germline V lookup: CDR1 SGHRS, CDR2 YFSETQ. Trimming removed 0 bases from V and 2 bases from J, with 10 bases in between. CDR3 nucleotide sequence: TGCGCCAGCAGCTTGGGCAGGCCAGACACAGATACGCAGTATTTT. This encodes CASSLGRPDTDTQYF.

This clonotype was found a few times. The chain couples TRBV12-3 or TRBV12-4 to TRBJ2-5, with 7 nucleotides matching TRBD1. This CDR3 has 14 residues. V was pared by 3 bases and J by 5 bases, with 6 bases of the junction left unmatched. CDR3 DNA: TGTGCCAGCAGTTTTTACAGGGGCGGGGAGACCCAGTACTTC. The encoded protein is CASSFYRGGETQYF.

CDR3 amino acids: CASSSGTGVSGANVLTF. The CDR3, as DNA: TGTGCCAGCAGTTCCGGGACAGGGGTCTCTGGGGCCAACGTCCTGACTTTC. The rearrangement links TRBV25-1 to TRBJ2-6, with TRBD1 matching 10 bases. The CDR3 covers 17 residues. V lost 5 bases to trimming and J lost 0 bases; unmatched junction nucleotides: 4. CDR1 and CDR2 (germline): MGHDK, SYGVNS.

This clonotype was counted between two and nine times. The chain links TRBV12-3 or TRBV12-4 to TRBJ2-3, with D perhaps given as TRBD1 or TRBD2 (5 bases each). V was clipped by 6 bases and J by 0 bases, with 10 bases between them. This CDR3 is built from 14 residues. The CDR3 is CASRWDRSTDTQYF. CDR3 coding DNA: TGTGCCAGCAGGTGGGACCGAAGCACAGATACGCAGTATTTT.

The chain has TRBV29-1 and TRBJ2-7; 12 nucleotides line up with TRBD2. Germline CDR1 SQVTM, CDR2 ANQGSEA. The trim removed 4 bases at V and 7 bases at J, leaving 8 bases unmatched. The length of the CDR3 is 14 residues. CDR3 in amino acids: CSVGASGRALEQYF. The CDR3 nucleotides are TGCAGCGTTGGAGCTAGCGGGAGGGCCTTGGAGCAGTACTTC.

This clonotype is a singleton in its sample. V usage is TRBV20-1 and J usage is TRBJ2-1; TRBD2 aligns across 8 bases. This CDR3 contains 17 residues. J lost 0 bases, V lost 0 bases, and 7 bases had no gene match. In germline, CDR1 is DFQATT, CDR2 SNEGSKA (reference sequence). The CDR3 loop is CSARDSERGSSYNEQFF. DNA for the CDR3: TGCAGTGCTAGAGATAGCGAGCGGGGGAGCTCCTACAATGAGCAGTTCTTC.

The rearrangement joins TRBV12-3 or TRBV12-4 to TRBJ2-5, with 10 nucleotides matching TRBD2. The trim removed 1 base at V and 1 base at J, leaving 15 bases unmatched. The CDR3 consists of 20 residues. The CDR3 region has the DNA TGTGCCAGCAGTTTAGGACGACTAAGCGGGAGGGCTAGGGGCCAAGAGACCCAGTACTTC. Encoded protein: CASSLGRLSGRARGQETQYF.

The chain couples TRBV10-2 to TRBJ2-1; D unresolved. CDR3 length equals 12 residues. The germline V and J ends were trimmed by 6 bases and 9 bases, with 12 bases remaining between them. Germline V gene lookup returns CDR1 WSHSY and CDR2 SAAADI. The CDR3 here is CASSVLPGEQFF. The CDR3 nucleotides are TGCGCCAGCAGCGTTCTCCCCGGTGAGCAGTTCTTC.

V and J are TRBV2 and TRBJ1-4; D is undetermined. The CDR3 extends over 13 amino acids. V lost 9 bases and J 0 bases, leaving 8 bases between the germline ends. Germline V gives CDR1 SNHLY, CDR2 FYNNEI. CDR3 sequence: CASTETTNEKLFF. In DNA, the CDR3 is TGTGCCAGTACAGAGACAACTAATGAAAAACTGTTTTTT. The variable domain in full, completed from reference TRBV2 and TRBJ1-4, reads EPEVTQTPSHQVTQMGQEVILRCVPISNHLYFYWYRQILGQKVEFLVSFYNNEISEKSEIFDDQFSVERPDGSNFTLKIRSTKLEDSAMYFCASTETTNEKLFFGSGTQLSVL.

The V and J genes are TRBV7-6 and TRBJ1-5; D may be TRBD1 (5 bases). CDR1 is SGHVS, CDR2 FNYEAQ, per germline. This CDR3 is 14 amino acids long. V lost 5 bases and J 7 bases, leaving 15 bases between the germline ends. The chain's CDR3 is CASSPDSYGQPQHF. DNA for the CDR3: TGTGCCAGCAGCCCTGACAGTTACGGACAGCCCCAGCATTTT.

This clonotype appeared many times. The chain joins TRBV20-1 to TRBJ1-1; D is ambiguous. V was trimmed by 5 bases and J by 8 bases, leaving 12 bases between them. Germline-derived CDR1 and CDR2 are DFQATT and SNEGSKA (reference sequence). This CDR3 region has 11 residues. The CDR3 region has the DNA TGCAGTGCTGCCCTCGCACGAGAAGCTTTCTTT. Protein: CSAALAREAFF.

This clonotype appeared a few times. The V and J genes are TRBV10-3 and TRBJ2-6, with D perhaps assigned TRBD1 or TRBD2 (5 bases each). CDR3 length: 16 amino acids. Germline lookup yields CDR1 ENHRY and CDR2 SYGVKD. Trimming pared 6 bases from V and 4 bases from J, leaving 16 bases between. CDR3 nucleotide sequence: TGTGCCATCAGGGGGACGGCGCTCTCCGGGGCCAACGTCCTGACTTTC. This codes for CAIRGTALSGANVLTF.

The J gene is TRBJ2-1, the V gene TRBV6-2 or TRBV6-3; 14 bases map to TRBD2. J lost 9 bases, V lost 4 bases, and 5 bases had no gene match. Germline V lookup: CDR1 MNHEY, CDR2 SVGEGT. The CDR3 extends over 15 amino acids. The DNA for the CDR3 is TGTGCCAGCAGTTTCGGGACTAGCGGGAGAGGTGAGCAGTTCTTC. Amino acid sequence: CASSFGTSGRGEQFF.

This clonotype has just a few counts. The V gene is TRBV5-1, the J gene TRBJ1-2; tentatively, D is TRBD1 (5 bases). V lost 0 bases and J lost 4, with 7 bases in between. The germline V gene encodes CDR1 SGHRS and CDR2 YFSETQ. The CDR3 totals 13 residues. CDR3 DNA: TGCGCCAGCAGCTTGGACGGGGGCTATGGCTACACCTTC. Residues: CASSLDGGYGYTF.

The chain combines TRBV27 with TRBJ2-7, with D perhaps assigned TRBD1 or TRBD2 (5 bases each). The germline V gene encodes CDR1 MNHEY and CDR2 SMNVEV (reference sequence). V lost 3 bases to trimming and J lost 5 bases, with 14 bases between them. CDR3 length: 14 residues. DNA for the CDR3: TGTGCCAGCAGTTTGGGACGGGCGCACGACGAGCAGTACTTC. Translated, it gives CASSLGRAHDEQYF.

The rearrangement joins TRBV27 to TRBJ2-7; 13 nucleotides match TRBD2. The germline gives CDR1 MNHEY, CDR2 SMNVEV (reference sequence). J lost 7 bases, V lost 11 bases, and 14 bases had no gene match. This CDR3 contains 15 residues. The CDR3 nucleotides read TGTGCCGGACCTAGGGGGACTAGCGGGGCGGAAGAGCAGTACTTC. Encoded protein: CAGPRGTSGAEEQYF.

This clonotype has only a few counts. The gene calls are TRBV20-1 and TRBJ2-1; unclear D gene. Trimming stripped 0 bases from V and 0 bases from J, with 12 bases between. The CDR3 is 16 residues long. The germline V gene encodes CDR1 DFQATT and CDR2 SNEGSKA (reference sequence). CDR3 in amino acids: CSARDGFSHSYNEQFF. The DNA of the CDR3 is TGCAGTGCTAGAGATGGGTTTTCCCACTCCTACAATGAGCAGTTCTTC.

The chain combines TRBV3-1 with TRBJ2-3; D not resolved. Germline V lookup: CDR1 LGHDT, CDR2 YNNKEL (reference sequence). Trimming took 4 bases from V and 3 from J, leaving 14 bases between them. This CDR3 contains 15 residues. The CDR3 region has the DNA TGTGCCAGCAGCCCAAGCCCGGCGGAAACAGATACGCAGTATTTT. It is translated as CASSPSPAETDTQYF.

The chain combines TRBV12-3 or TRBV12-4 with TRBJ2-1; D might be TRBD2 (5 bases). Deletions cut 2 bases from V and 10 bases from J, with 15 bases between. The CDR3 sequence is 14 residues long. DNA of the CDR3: TGTGCCAGCAGTTTAATGAGCCAGACGGGAGAGCAGTTCTTC. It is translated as CASSLMSQTGEQFF.

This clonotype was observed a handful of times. This chain's CDR3 is CASSPPSHNEQFF. The CDR3 bases are TGTGCCAGCTCACCACCGTCGCACAATGAGCAGTTCTTC. The chain carries TRBV18 and TRBJ2-1; D call uncertain. Germline CDR1 KGHSH, CDR2 LQKENI. The ends were cut back, 0 bases at V and 5 bases at J, with 5 bases in the middle. The CDR3 length is 13 residues.

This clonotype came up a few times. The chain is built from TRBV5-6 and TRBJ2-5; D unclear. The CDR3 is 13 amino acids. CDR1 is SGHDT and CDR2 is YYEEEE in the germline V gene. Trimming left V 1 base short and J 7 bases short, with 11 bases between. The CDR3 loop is CASSLPGLGTQYF. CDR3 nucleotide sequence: TGTGCCAGCAGCTTGCCAGGCTTAGGGACCCAGTACTTC.

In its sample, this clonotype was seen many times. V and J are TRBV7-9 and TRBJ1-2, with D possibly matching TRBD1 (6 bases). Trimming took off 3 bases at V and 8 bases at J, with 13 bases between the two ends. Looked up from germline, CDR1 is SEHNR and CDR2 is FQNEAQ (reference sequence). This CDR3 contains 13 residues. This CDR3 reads CASSLEGVHGYTF. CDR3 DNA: TGTGCCAGCAGCTTGGAGGGGGTGCACGGCTACACCTTC.

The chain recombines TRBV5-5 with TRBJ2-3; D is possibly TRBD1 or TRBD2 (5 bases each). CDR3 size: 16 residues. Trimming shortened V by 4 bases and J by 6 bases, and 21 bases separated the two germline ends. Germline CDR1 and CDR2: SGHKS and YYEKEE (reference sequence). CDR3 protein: CASSTGRTGRADTQYF. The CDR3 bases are TGTGCCAGCAGCACGGGACGCACGGGTCGAGCGGATACGCAGTATTTT.

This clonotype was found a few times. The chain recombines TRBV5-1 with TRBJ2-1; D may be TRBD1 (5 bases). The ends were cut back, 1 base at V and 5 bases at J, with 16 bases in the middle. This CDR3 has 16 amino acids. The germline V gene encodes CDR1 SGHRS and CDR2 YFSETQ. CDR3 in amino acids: CASSLKGAGSNNEQFF. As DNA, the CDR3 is TGCGCCAGCAGCTTGAAGGGTGCAGGGTCCAACAATGAGCAGTTCTTC.

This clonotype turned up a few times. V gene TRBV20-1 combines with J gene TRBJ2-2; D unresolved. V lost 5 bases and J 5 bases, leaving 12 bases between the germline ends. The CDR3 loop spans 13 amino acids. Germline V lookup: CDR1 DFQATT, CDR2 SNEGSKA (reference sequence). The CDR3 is CSALTVATGELFF. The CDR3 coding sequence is TGCAGTGCTCTAACCGTTGCGACCGGGGAGCTGTTTTTT.

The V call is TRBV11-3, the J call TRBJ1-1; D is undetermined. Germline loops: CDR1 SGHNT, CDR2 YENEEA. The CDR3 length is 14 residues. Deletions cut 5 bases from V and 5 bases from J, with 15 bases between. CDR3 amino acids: CASSPGHGGTEAFF. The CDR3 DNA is TGTGCCAGCAGCCCCGGGCACGGAGGGACTGAAGCTTTCTTT.

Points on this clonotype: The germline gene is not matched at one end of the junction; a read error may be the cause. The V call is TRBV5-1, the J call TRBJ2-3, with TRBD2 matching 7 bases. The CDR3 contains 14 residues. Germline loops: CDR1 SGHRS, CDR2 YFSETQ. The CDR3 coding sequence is TGCGCCAGCAGCTTGGATGGGGGTCCGGGAGGAGTGGATTTT. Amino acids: CASSLDGGPGGVDF.